This TCR beta chain emerged from a study of blood T cell repertoires in COVID-19. CDR1 is KGHDR, CDR2 SFDVKD, per germline. Trimming shortened V by 3 bases and J by 7 bases, and 23 bases separated the two germline ends. CDR3 length: 17 residues. Profiled with immunoSEQ multiplex PCR; TCRdb holds only in-frame clones, not every one. The table includes some 170,000 clones, around 84% detected once. The material sequenced was peripheral blood. This receptor was obtained from a woman older than 75 with acute or convalescent COVID-19. V gene TRBV24-1 combines with J gene TRBJ2-5; weak D call: TRBD1 (5 bases). The CDR3 loop is CATSDDISTAYSGTQYF. The CDR3 nucleotides are TGTGCCACCAGTGATGATATATCGACAGCCTATAGTGGGACCCAGTACTTC.